One and the same sample provided the 12 T cell receptor beta chains below, sequenced in a study of T cell responses to AZD1222 COVID-19 vaccine. Clones were read by immunoSEQ multiplex PCR, and TCRdb kept only the in-frame ones, dropping some. Among fewer than 150,000 clones, 84% were seen once, and the ten largest hold 4.1%. Sequenced here: peripheral blood, sampled on day 0 of AZD1222 vaccination. These TCRs come from an adult in good health.

The chain combines TRBV5-6 with TRBJ2-1, with a tentative D call TRBD2 (6 bases). The CDR3 sequence is 12 residues long. The V end lost 4 bases, the J end lost 7 bases, and 9 bases lay between the germline ends. The germline V gene has CDR1 SGHDT and CDR2 YYEEEE. The CDR3 DNA is TGTGCCAGCAGCCCCGCGGGGAATGAGCAGTTCTTC. Translated, it gives CASSPAGNEQFF.

CDR3 amino acids: CASSLIEPWSGTEAFF. In DNA form, the CDR3 reads TGTGCCAGCTCACTTATCGAACCTTGGTCAGGCACTGAAGCTTTCTTT. The chain has TRBV18 and TRBJ1-1; no firm D call. The CDR3 loop spans 16 amino acids. Germline V gene data show CDR1 as KGHSH and CDR2 as LQKENI. V lost 4 bases and J lost 4, with 19 bases in between. Full variable domain (outside the CDR3, taken from reference TRBV18 and TRBJ1-1): NAGVMQNPRHLVRRRGQEARLRCSPMKGHSHVYWYRQLPEEGLKFMVYLQKENIIDESGMPKERFSAEFPKEGPSILRIQQVVRGDSAAYFCASSLIEPWSGTEAFFGQGTRLTVV.

The CDR3 DNA reads TGTGCCAGTAGTCTTTCTAATGTAGGGGAAACTGAAGCTTTCTTT. Protein product: CASSLSNVGETEAFF. This chain links TRBV19 with TRBJ1-1; tentatively, D is TRBD1 (5 bases). The CDR3 covers 15 residues. Trimming removed 5 bases at V and 5 bases at J, with 18 bases between. Germline CDR1 reads LNHDA; CDR2 reads SQIVND (reference sequence).

This chain uses TRBV30 with TRBJ1-2; D gene ambiguous. Trimming removed 1 base from V and 8 bases from J, with 20 bases in between. CDR3 length: 15 residues. Germline V gene lookup returns CDR1 GTSNPN and CDR2 SVGIG (reference sequence). For the CDR3, the DNA is TGTGCCTGGAGTGCCTCCCCAGGACTCACGGGGGGCTACACCTTC. Its protein product is CAWSASPGLTGGYTF.

The chain links TRBV29-1 to TRBJ2-1; D ambiguous. Trimming cost V 1 base and J 8 bases, with 6 bases left between them. Per germline, CDR1 SQVTM and CDR2 ANQGSEA. The CDR3 totals 11 residues. The CDR3 spells CSVEGIDEQFF. The CDR3 bases are TGCAGCGTTGAAGGGATTGATGAGCAGTTCTTC.

The V and J genes are TRBV16 and TRBJ1-1; no firm D call. With 0 bases removed from V and 1 base from J, the gap between germline ends came to 9 bases. This CDR3 is built from 15 residues. The germline gives CDR1 KGHSY, CDR2 FQNENV. The DNA for the CDR3 is TGTGCCAGCAGCCAATCCCCCGACAAGAACACTGAAGCTTTCTTT. Protein product: CASSQSPDKNTEAFF.

This rearrangement joins TRBV6-4 to TRBJ2-3, with 10 bases aligning to TRBD1. This CDR3 contains 14 residues. The germline gives CDR1 MRHNA, CDR2 SNTAGT. Trimming cost V 5 bases and J 4 bases; bases outside gene matches: 3. The CDR3 DNA is TGTGCCAGCAGTATGGACAGGGGGTCAGATACGCAGTATTTT. Translation: CASSMDRGSDTQYF.

This clone has just a few counts. Other DNA variants within this sample encode the same CDR3. CDR3 sequence: CASSLKGPNTEAFF. The CDR3 DNA follows: TGTGCCAGCAGTTTAAAGGGTCCGAACACTGAAGCTTTCTTT. The J gene is TRBJ1-1, the V gene TRBV28, with D unresolved. V lost 2 bases and J 1 base, leaving 8 bases between the germline ends. The CDR3 extends over 14 amino acids. Germline V gives CDR1 MDHEN, CDR2 SYDVKM. The full variable domain, in which reference TRBV28 and TRBJ1-1 provide the parts outside the CDR3, is DVKVTQSSRYLVKRTGEKVFLECVQDMDHENMFWYRQDPGLGLRLIYFSYDVKMKEKGDIPEGYSVSREKKERFSLILESASTNQTSMYLCASSLKGPNTEAFFGQGTRLTVV.

A single count supports this clone. The chain has TRBV6-5 and TRBJ2-7; TRBD2 is a possible D gene (5 bases). The germline V gene encodes CDR1 MNHEY and CDR2 SVGAGI. The CDR3 totals 14 residues. V lost 7 bases to trimming and J lost 2 bases, with 15 bases between them. The CDR3 protein is CASNPGIPTYEQYF. The CDR3 DNA reads as TGTGCCAGCAATCCCGGGATCCCGACCTACGAGCAGTACTTC.

The chain recombines TRBV28 with TRBJ1-6; 8 bases align to TRBD1. Germline V CDR1 and CDR2: MDHEN, SYDVKM. Trimming at V came to 8 bases and at J to 4 bases, leaving 13 bases not matched to a gene. This CDR3 has 17 amino acids. CDR3 region: CASGSPGGMGYNSPLHF. The CDR3 nucleotides are TGTGCCAGCGGTTCGCCAGGGGGCATGGGTTATAATTCACCCCTCCACTTT.

The J gene is TRBJ1-2, the V gene TRBV30; D is possibly TRBD1 (6 bases). The CDR3 loop spans 15 amino acids. Germline CDR1 is GTSNPN and CDR2 is SVGIG (reference sequence). V lost 5 bases to trimming and J lost 0 bases, with 16 bases between them. In DNA form, the CDR3 reads TGTGCCTGGCAAAGGTACAGGGAGACTAACTATGGCTACACCTTC. It specifies CAWQRYRETNYGYTF.

The V and J genes are TRBV5-5 and TRBJ2-5; the D gene is possibly TRBD1 (7 bases). Trimming took 2 bases from V and 2 from J, leaving 25 bases between them. The CDR3 runs 19 residues. Germline V gene sequence: CDR1 SGHKS, CDR2 YYEKEE (reference sequence). Here the CDR3 reads CASSFKGGTADLRQETQYF. CDR3 nucleotide sequence: TGTGCCAGCAGCTTCAAGGGCGGGACAGCGGATCTGAGGCAAGAGACCCAGTACTTC.